This T cell receptor beta chain appears in the sequencing data of a study of T cell changes during pregnancy in multiple sclerosis. Produced via immunoSEQ multiplex PCR; TCRdb's table is partial and in-frame only. This sample has some 70,000 clones; 85% to 90% occur once, and the top ten carry more than 8%. This CDR3 has 15 amino acids. V lost 7 bases to trimming and J lost 5 bases; unmatched junction nucleotides: 8. Germline V gives CDR1 LGHNT, CDR2 FRNRAP. This chain links TRBV12-5 with TRBJ1-2; 12 bases are shared with TRBD1. Sequencing used peripheral blood, obtained after pregnancy. The receptor was derived from a female donor in good health, enrolled as a control in a pregnancy study. This CDR3 is CASARPGQGAYGYTF. The CDR3 DNA sequence: TGTGCTAGTGCCCGACCGGGACAGGGGGCATATGGCTACACCTTC.